This T cell receptor (beta chain) was observed in a study of cytomegalovirus exposure and HLA in healthy donors. For the study at large: Genotyping showed around 81% of almost 400 donors falling in the Caucasian-associated ancestry cluster. Study-level points and caveats: Later analysis indicated greater clonal expansion among HLA-associated TCR beta chains than among equally common other chains. In a later analysis, DRB1 alleles had the most associated TCRs; HLA-C alleles the fewest.

Points on this clone: The antigen is unknown.

Donors in the study were healthy people who gave bone marrow. The PCR contained 60 Vbeta and 13 Jbeta primers. Profiling relied on immunoSEQ multiplex PCR, and the TCRdb table lists in-frame clones only, not all of them. The sample includes about 180,000 clones, roughly 78% of them seen just once. The sample taken for sequencing was PBMCs. The sequence came from a woman between 45 and 60 years old in good health and CMV-seropositive.

The CDR3 is CASSLRQGGETQYF. CDR3 in DNA: TGTGCCAGCAGCTTAAGGCAGGGTGGGGAGACCCAGTACTTC. This chain joins TRBV5-4 and TRBJ2-5, with D perhaps matching TRBD1 (5 bases). V shed 2 bases and J shed 5 bases, with 13 bases lying between them. This CDR3 has 14 amino acids. Germline lookup yields CDR1 SGHNT and CDR2 YYREEE (reference sequence).